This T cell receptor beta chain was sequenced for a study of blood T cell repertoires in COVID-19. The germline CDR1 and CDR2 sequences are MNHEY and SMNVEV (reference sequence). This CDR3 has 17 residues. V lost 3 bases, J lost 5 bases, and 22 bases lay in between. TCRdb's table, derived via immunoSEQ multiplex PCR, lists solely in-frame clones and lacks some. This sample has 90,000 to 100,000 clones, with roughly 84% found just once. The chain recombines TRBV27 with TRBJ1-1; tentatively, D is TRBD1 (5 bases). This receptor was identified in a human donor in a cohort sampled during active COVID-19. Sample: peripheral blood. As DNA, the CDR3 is TGTGCCAGCAGTTTGTTCTCCGGGGGAGGGGCTTTGACTGAAGCTTTCTTT. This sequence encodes CASSLFSGGGALTEAFF.